This passage covers 10 T cell receptor beta chains from one sample sequenced in a study of vaccination and CD4 T cells after COVID-19. TCRdb passed the PCR reads through MiXCR, listing each CDR3 protein once. The data contain 15,000 to 25,000 distinct CDR3 sequences, over 45% of them seen just once; the ten biggest clones take up roughly 1.1%. The specimen was CD4+ T cells from blood, collected after SARS-CoV-2 vaccination. These receptors all stem from a human donor who had recovered from COVID-19.

The gene calls are TRBV6-5 and TRBJ2-7, with 9 bases matching TRBD1. With V trimmed by 0 bases and J by 1 base, 7 bases remained unmatched. Germline V gene sequence: CDR1 MNHEY, CDR2 SVGAGI. The CDR3 has 17 residues. The CDR3 loop reads CASSYSTSGTGSYEQYF. In DNA form, the CDR3 reads TGTGCCAGCAGTTACTCGACTTCTGGGACAGGGTCCTACGAGCAGTACTTC.

The chain recombines TRBV20-1 with TRBJ2-1; D call uncertain. This CDR3 is 14 amino acids long. The V end lost 0 bases, the J end lost 2 bases, and 8 bases lay between the germline ends. Germline-derived CDR1 and CDR2 are DFQATT and SNEGSKA (reference sequence). The CDR3 bases are TGCAGTGCTAGAGATGCGGCTGCCTACAATGAGCAGTTCTTC. As protein: CSARDAAAYNEQFF.

The chain joins TRBV7-9 to TRBJ2-7; TRBD2 matches 8 bases. The CDR3 contains 15 residues. V gave up 5 bases and J gave up 1 base; unmatched junction bases: 7. CDR1 and CDR2 (germline): SEHNR, FQNEAQ (reference sequence). As DNA, the CDR3 is TGTGCCAGCAGCCAGAGCGGGAGAGGGTCCTACGAGCAGTACTTC. It yields the protein CASSQSGRGSYEQYF. Drawing the rest from reference TRBV7-9 and TRBJ2-7, the complete variable domain is DTGVSQNPRHKITKRGQNVTFRCDPISEHNRLYWYRQTLGQGPEFLTYFQNEAQLEKSRLLSDRFSAERPKGSFSTLEIQRTEQGDSAMYLCASSQSGRGSYEQYFGPGTRLTVT.

This chain joins TRBV2 and TRBJ2-1; no reliable D call. The germline V gene encodes CDR1 SNHLY and CDR2 FYNNEI. The CDR3 loop spans 14 amino acids. Trimming pared 4 bases from V and 5 bases from J, leaving 12 bases between. The CDR3 bases are TGTGCCAGCAGTGCGCAGCGAAACGACAATGAGCAGTTCTTC. Translation: CASSAQRNDNEQFF. The whole variable domain, filled in from reference TRBV2 and TRBJ2-1, reads EPEVTQTPSHQVTQMGQEVILRCVPISNHLYFYWYRQILGQKVEFLVSFYNNEISEKSEIFDDQFSVERPDGSNFTLKIRSTKLEDSAMYFCASSAQRNDNEQFFGPGTRLTVL.

This rearrangement joins TRBV7-9 to TRBJ2-2; D not certain. V was shortened by 5 bases and J by 5 bases, with 9 bases between the two germline ends. CDR3 size: 13 residues. From germline, CDR1 is SEHNR and CDR2 FQNEAQ (reference sequence). CDR3 loop: CASSPEWTGELFF. As DNA, the CDR3 is TGTGCCAGCAGCCCGGAGTGGACCGGGGAGCTGTTTTTT.

The chain combines TRBV7-6 with TRBJ2-5; the match to TRBD2 covers 11 bases. Germline CDR1 SGHVS, CDR2 FNYEAQ. V trimming: 4 bases; J trimming: 2 bases; junction bases outside the gene matches: 6. The CDR3 extends over 16 amino acids. The CDR3: CASSSLGLADQETQYF. The CDR3 DNA is TGTGCCAGCAGCTCTTTGGGACTAGCGGATCAAGAGACCCAGTACTTC.

This chain connects TRBV7-9 to TRBJ2-2; weak D call: TRBD1 (6 bases). From germline, CDR1 is SEHNR and CDR2 FQNEAQ (reference sequence). V dropped 5 bases and J dropped 1 base, with 26 bases sitting between them. The CDR3 totals 20 residues. The CDR3 sequence: CASSPLTGWGRGQNTGELFF. The CDR3 DNA sequence: TGTGCCAGCAGCCCTCTTACGGGATGGGGGCGAGGACAGAACACCGGGGAGCTGTTTTTT.

The V gene is TRBV25-1, the J gene TRBJ2-5; D unclear. The germline V and J ends were trimmed by 4 bases and 2 bases, with 8 bases remaining between them. Germline assignment: CDR1 MGHDK and CDR2 SYGVNS. CDR3 length: 13 residues. CDR3 nucleotide sequence: TGTGCCAGCAGTGCGAGCCGACAAGAGACCCAGTACTTC. Residues: CASSASRQETQYF.

The gene calls are TRBV7-8 and TRBJ2-5; maybe TRBD1 (5 bases). CDR1 is SGHVS and CDR2 is FQNEAQ in the germline V gene. CDR3 length: 14 amino acids. V lost 0 bases and J 5 bases, leaving 10 bases between the germline ends. CDR3 sequence reads: CASSLARVIETQYF. CDR3 in DNA: TGTGCCAGCAGCTTAGCCAGGGTCATTGAGACCCAGTACTTC.

The chain links TRBV7-2 to TRBJ2-5; 11 bases align to TRBD1. V trimming: 5 bases; J trimming: 9 bases; junction bases outside the gene matches: 8. CDR1 is SGHTA, CDR2 FQGNSA, per germline. The CDR3 length is 14 residues. In DNA, the CDR3 is TGTGCCAGCAGCACCGGGACAGGGGGATTGCCCCAGTACTTC. Translating it yields CASSTGTGGLPQYF.